Following are 9 T cell receptor beta chains from one sample sequenced in a study of cytomegalovirus exposure and HLA in healthy donors. The repertoire was sequenced with immunoSEQ multiplex PCR; TCRdb's copy has only in-frame clones and lacks some. Of some 200,000 clones in the sample, 84% were seen once. The specimen sequenced was PBMCs. These receptors were taken from a woman aged 25-40 years in good health and CMV-seropositive.

Worth noting for this clone: One end of the junction fails to match germline, which may point to a read error. This sequence joins TRBV11-1 and TRBJ2-1; 10 nucleotides agree with TRBD2. The CDR3 consists of 16 residues. Germline assignment: CDR1 SGHAT and CDR2 FQDESV (reference sequence). This CDR3 is CASTLRRLAGVGEQFF. The CDR3 DNA sequence: TGTGCCAGCACCTTACGCCGGCTAGCGGGAGTAGGTGAGCAGTTCTTC.

The V call is TRBV27, the J call TRBJ2-1; D possibly corresponds to TRBD1 (5 bases). The CDR3 totals 14 residues. Trimming pared 6 bases from V and 4 bases from J, leaving 13 bases between. Germline values: CDR1 MNHEY, CDR2 SMNVEV (reference sequence). The CDR3 region has the DNA TGTGCCAGCAGACGAACAGGAGAATACAATGAGCAGTTCTTC. Translating gives CASRRTGEYNEQFF.

J is TRBJ2-2 and V is TRBV7-9; 7 nucleotides agree with TRBD1. The CDR3 contains 15 residues. Germline V lookup: CDR1 SEHNR, CDR2 FQNEAQ (reference sequence). V lost 4 bases, J lost 1 base, and 3 bases stayed unmatched. The CDR3 bases are TGTGCCAGCAGCTCGGGACAGATGAACACCGGGGAGCTGTTTTTT. Amino acids: CASSSGQMNTGELFF.

The chain combines TRBV6-6 with TRBJ1-1, with a tentative D call TRBD1 (5 bases). The CDR3 length is 14 residues. CDR1 is MNHNY, CDR2 SVGAGI, per germline (reference sequence). Trimming took off 6 bases at V and 0 bases at J, with 11 bases between the two ends. The chain's CDR3 is CASRGGNMNTEAFF. The CDR3 region has the DNA TGTGCCAGCAGGGGGGGGAACATGAACACTGAAGCTTTCTTT.

The J gene is TRBJ1-2, the V gene TRBV5-4; D is ambiguous. Germline V gives CDR1 SGHNT, CDR2 YYREEE (reference sequence). The V end was cut by 2 bases, the J end by 7 bases, with 9 bases between. The CDR3 totals 12 residues. CDR3 loop: CASSFDAGGYTF. For the CDR3, the DNA is TGTGCCAGCAGCTTTGACGCGGGTGGCTACACCTTC.

The J gene is TRBJ2-7, the V gene TRBV5-1, with D possibly matching TRBD2 (6 bases). V was trimmed by 0 bases and J by 5 bases, leaving 12 bases between them. CDR1 and CDR2 from the germline V gene are SGHRS and YFSETQ. This CDR3 has 14 amino acids. The CDR3 loop reads CASSLVLGGNEQYF. The CDR3 DNA reads TGCGCCAGCAGCTTGGTGCTAGGAGGGAACGAGCAGTACTTC.

The chain has TRBV5-4 and TRBJ1-2, with D possibly TRBD1 on 5 matching bases. The germline V gene encodes CDR1 SGHNT and CDR2 YYREEE (reference sequence). V was pared by 4 bases and J by 3 bases, with 10 bases between. The CDR3 extends over 13 amino acids. CDR3 nucleotides: TGTGCCAGCAGCCGCACAGGCTACTATGGCTACACCTTC. This translates into CASSRTGYYGYTF.

V is TRBV6-5 and J is TRBJ1-2; TRBD1 aligns across 10 bases. Germline-derived CDR1 and CDR2 are MNHEY and SVGAGI. Trimming took 2 bases from V and 6 from J; bases not matched to a gene: 6. This CDR3 is 15 amino acids long. CDR3 DNA: TGTGCCAGCAGTTACCCTGGACAGGGGGAGAATGGCTACACCTTC. This encodes CASSYPGQGENGYTF.

This chain uses TRBV28 with TRBJ2-3; 8 positions match TRBD2. V was clipped by 11 bases and J by 2 bases; unmatched bases: 6. The CDR3 loop spans 13 amino acids. Looked up from germline, CDR1 is MDHEN and CDR2 is SYDVKM. CDR3 residues: CAPGGGTTDTQYF. DNA for the CDR3: TGTGCCCCCGGGGGGGGGACCACAGATACGCAGTATTTT.